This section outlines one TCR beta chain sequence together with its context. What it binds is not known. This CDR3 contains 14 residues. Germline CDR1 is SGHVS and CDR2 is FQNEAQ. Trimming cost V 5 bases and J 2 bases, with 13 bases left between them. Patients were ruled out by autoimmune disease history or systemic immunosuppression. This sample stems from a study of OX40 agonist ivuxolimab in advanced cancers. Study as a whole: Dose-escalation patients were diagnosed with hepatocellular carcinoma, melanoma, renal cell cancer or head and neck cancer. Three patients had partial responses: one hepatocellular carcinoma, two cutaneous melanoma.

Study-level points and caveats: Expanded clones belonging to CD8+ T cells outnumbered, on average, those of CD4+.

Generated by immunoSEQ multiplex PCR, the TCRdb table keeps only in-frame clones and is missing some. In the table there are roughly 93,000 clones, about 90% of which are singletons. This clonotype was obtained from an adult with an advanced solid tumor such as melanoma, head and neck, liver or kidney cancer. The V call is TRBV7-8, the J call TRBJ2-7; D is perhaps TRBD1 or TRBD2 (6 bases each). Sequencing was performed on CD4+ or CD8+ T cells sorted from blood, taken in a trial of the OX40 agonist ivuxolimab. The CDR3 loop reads CASSPLGGPYEQYF. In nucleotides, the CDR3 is TGTGCCAGCAGCCCGCTAGGGGGGCCCTACGAGCAGTACTTC.